Included here is one TCR beta chain sequence, with context. This entry is derived from a study of cytomegalovirus exposure and HLA in healthy donors. V lost 0 bases to trimming and J lost 0 bases, with 4 bases between them. The CDR3 sequence is 14 residues long. The V gene's germline CDR1 is SGHRS and CDR2 YFSETQ. The PCR used 60 Vbeta and 13 Jbeta primers. The data were produced by immunoSEQ multiplex PCR, yet TCRdb's version contains in-frame clones alone and is incomplete. The profile shows around 150,000 clones, 80% to 90% of them singletons. The chain uses TRBV5-1 and TRBJ2-1, with D uncertain. This clonotype was obtained from a man in his forties or fifties in good health and CMV-seropositive. Sample: PBMCs. CDR3 residues: CASSLVSSYNEQFF. The CDR3, as DNA: TGCGCCAGCAGCTTGGTCAGCTCCTACAATGAGCAGTTCTTC.